Listed below are T cell receptor beta chains from one sample, sequenced in a study of cytomegalovirus exposure and HLA in healthy donors. Clones were sequenced by immunoSEQ multiplex PCR, and TCRdb holds only the in-frame ones, with some missing. The sample lists about 300,000 clones; over 75% were seen once. Sequences were obtained from PBMCs. These receptors originate from a young woman in good health and CMV-seronegative. CDR3s leave out the opening cysteine and the closing phenylalanine or tryptophan. Expanded clones get a size class; other rows say once, few or many, or leave the size out.

>TRBJ2-2|few|TRBV6-4
ASSGSGTGELF
>TRBJ2-3|-|TRBV4-3
ASSRRTGLADTQY
>TRBJ2-7|-|TRBV10-3
AISDPGTGGSYEQY
>TRBJ2-1|-|TRBV19
ASSDRNEQF
>TRBJ2-1|-|TRBV6-1
ASSGLAGGPNEQF
>TRBJ2-5|-|TRBV27
ASSPGLVSWGETQY
>TRBJ2-7|-|TRBV4-3
ASSQERAYEQY
>TRBJ2-3|-|TRBV5-6
ASSLARGIGTDTQY
>TRBJ1-2|-|TRBV29-1
SVEEARGFGGYT
>TRBJ1-2|-|TRBV28
ASSGPPTGYGYT
>TRBJ2-1|-|TRBV28
ASSLTGLAGVEQF
>TRBJ2-1|-|TRBV9
ASSVGTHRNEQF
>TRBJ1-2|-|TRBV28
ASSHFLLDRTGGGYT
>TRBJ2-7|-|TRBV7-9
AVRASGSMQY
>TRBJ1-5|-|TRBV15
ATSRDPGVYSNQPQH
>TRBJ2-7|-|TRBV15
ATSETSGPGEQY
>TRBJ2-7|-|TRBV28
ASRNRIGRADEQY
>TRBJ1-1|-|TRBV7-6
ASSLGAQNTEAF
>TRBJ1-6|-|TRBV28
ASTPAGTVLFPLH
>TRBJ1-2|-|TRBV9
ASSARDFYGYT
>TRBJ2-7|-|TRBV5-6
ASSFVGVGSYEQY
>TRBJ1-1|few|TRBV5-4
ASSALVGTTNTEAF
>TRBJ2-1|-|TRBV10-2
ASSESAGIALEQF
>TRBJ2-7|-|TRBV28
ASSLGGHEQY
>TRBJ1-5|-|TRBV2
ASSADNGYQPQH
>TRBJ2-5|-|TRBV27
ASSFRETQY
>TRBJ2-7|-|TRBV5-1
ASSLAGGPNYEQY